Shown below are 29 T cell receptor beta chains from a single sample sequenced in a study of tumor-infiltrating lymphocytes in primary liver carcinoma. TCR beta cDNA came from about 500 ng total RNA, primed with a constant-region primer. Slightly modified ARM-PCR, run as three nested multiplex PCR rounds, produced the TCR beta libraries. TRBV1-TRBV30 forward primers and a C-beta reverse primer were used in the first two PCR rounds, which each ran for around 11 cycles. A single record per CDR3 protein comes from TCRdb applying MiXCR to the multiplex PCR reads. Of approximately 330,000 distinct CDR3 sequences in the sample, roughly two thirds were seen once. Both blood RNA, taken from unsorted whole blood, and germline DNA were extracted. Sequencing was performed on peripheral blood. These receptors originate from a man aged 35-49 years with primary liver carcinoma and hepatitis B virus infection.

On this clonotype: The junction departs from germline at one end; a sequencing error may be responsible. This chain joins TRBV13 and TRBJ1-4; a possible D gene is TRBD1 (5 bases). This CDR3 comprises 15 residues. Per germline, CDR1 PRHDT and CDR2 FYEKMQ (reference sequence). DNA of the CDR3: TGTGTCAGCAGCTTGGGGGTTGCAGCTAATGAAAAACTGTTTTTT. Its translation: CVSSLGVAANEKLFF.

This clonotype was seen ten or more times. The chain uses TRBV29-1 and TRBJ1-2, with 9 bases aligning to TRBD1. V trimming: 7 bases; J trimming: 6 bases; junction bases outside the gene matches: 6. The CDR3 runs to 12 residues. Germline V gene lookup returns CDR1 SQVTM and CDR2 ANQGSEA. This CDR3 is CSAEDRGNGYTF. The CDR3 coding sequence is TGCAGCGCCGAGGACAGGGGAAATGGCTACACCTTC.

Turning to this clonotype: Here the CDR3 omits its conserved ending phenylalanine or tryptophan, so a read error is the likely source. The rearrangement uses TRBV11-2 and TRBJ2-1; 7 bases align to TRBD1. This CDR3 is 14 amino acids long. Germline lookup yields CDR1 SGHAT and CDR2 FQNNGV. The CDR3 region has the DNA TGTGTCAGCGGCTTAGATGAGGGGGCGAGGGAGCAGTTCCTC. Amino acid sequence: CVSGLDEGAREQFL.

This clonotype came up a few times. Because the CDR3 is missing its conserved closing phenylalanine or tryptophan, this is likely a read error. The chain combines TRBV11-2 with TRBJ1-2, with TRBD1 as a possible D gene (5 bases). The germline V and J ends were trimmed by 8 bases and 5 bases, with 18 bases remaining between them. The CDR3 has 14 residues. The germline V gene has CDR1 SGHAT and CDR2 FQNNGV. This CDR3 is CASLVGREEYGYTS. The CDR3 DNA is TGTGCCAGCTTGGTGGGACGGGAAGAGTATGGCTACACCTCC.

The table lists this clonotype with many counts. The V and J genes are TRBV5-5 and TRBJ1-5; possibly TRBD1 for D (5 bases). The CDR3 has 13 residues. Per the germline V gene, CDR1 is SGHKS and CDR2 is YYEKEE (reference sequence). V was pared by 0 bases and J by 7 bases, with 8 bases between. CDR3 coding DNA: TGTGCCAGCAGCTTGGGTCAGGGACAGCCCCAGCATTTT. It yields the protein CASSLGQGQPQHF.

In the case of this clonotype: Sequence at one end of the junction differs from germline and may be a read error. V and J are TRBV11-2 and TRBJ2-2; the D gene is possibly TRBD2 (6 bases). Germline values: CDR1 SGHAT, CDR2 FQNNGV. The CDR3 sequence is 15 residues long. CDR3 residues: CASSFRRANTGELLF. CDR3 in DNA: TGTGCCAGCAGCTTCCGGAGGGCGAACACCGGGGAGCTGCTTTTT.

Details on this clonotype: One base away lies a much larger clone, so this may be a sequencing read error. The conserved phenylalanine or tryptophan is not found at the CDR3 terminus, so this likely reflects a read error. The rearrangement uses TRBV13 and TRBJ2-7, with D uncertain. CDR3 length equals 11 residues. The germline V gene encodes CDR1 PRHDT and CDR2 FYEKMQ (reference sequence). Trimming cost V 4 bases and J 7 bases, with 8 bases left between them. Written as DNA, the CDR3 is TGTGCCAGCAGCTACGGCCGAGAGCAGTACCTC. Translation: CASSYGREQYL.

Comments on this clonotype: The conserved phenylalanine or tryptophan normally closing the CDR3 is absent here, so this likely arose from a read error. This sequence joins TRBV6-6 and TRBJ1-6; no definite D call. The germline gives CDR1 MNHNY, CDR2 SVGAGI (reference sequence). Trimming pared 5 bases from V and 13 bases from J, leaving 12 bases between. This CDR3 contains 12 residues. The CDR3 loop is CASSPDEVPLHV. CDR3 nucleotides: TGTGCCAGCAGTCCCGACGAGGTGCCCCTCCACGTT.

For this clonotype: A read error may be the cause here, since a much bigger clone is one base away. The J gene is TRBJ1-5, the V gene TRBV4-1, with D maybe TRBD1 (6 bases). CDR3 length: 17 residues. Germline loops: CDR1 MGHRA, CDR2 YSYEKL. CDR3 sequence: CASSQEPGGGPDQSQHF. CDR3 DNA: TGCGCCAGCAGCCAAGAGCCCGGTGGGGGGCCAGATCAGTCCCAGCATTTT.

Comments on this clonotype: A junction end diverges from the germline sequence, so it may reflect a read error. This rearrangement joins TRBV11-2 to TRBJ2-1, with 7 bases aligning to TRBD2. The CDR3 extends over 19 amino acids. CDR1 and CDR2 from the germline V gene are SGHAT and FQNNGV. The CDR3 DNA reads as TGTGCCAGCGGCTTAGTGGCGCTGGCTATCGGGAGGATTTATAATGAGCAGTTCTTC. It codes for CASGLVALAIGRIYNEQFF.

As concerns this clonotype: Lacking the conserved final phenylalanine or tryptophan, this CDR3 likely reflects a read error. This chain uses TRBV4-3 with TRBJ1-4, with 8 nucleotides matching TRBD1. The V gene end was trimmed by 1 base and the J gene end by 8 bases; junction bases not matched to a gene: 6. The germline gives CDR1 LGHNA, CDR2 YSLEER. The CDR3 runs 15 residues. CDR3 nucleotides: TGCGCCAGCAGCCAAGTTTTCGGGACAGGAGAAAAACTGTTTTCT. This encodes CASSQVFGTGEKLFS.

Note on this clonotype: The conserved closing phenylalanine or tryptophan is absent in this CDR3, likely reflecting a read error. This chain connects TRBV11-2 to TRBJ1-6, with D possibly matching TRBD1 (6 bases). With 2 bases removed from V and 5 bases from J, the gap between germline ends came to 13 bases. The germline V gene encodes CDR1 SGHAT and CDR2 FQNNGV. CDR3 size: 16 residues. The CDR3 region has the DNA TGTGCCAGCAGCTTATCACTTGGGGGCCATAATTCACCCCTCCACATT. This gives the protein CASSLSLGGHNSPLHI.

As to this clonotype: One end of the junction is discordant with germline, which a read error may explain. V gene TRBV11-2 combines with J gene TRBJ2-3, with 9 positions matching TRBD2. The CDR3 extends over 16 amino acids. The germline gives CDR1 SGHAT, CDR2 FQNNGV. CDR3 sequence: CASSFRTSVSRDTQYF. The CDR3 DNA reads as TGTGCCAGCAGCTTTCGGACTAGCGTAAGCAGAGATACGCAGTACTTT.

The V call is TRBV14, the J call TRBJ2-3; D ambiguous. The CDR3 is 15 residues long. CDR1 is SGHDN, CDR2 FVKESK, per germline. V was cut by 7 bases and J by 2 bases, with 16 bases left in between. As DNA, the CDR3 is TGTGCCAGCAACCCCTACAGAATTTACACAGATACGCAGTATTTT. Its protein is CASNPYRIYTDTQYF.

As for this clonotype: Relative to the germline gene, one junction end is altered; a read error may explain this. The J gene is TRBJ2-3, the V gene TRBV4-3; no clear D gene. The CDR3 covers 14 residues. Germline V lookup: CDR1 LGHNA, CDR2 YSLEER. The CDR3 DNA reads TGCGCCAGAAGCCAAGCAATAGGAACAGATACGCAGTATTTT. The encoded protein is CARSQAIGTDTQYF.

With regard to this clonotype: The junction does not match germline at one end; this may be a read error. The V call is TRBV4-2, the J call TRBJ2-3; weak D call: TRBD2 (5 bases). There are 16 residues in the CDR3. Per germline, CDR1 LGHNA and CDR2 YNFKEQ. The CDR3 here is CASSQDRVGVRDTQYF. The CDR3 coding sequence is TGTGCCAGTAGCCAAGACCGAGTGGGAGTAAGGGATACGCAGTATTTT.

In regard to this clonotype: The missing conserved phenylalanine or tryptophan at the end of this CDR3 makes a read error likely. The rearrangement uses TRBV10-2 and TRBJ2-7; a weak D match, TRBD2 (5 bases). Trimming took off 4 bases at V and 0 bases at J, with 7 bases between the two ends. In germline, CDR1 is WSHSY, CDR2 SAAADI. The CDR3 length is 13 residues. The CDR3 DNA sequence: TGCGCCAGCAGTGGAGGGCGCTCCTACGAGCAGTACTTA. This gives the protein CASSGGRSYEQYL.

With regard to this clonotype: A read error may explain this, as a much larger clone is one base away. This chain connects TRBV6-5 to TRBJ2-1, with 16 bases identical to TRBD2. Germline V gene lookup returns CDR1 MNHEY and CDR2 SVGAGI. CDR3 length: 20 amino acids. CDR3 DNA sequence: TGTGCCAGCAGTCACGGGGGACTAGCGGGAGGGGGGGCCTCCTACAATAAGCAGTTCTTC. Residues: CASSHGGLAGGGASYNKQFF.

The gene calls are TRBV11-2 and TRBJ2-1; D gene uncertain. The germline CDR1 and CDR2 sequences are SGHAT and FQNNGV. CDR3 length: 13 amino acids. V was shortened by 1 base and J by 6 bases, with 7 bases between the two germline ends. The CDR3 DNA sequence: TGTGCCAGCAGCTTAGTGGTCAGCAATGAGCAGTTCTTC. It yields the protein CASSLVVSNEQFF. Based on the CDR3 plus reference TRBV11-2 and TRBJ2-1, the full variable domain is EAGVAQSPRYKIIEKRQSVAFWCNPISGHATLYWYQQILGQGPKLLIQFQNNGVVDDSQLPKDRFSAERLKGVDSTLKIQPAKLEDSAVYLCASSLVVSNEQFFGPGTRLTVL.

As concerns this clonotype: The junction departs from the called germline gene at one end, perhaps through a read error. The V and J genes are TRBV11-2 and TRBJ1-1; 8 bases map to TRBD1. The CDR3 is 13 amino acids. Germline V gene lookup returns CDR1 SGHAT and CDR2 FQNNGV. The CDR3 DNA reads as TGTGCCAGCAGCTTCAGGGGGCGAACTGAGGCTATCTTT. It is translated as CASSFRGRTEAIF.

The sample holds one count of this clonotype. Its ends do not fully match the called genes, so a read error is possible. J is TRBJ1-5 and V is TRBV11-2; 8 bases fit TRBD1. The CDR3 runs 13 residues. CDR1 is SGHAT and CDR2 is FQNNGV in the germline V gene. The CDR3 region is CASRLQGDQHQHF. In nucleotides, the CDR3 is TGTGCCAGCAGGTTACAGGGGGATCAGCACCAGCATTTT. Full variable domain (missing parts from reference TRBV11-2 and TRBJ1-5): EAGVAQSPRYKIIEKRQSVAFWCNPISGHATLYWYQQILGQGPKLLIQFQNNGVVDDSQLPKDRFSAERLKGVDSTLKIQPAKLEDSAVYLCASRLQGDQHQHFGDGTRLSIL.

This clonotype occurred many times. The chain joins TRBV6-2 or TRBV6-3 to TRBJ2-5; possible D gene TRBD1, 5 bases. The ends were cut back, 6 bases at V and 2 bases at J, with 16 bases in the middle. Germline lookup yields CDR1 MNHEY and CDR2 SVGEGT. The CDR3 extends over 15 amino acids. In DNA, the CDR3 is TGTGCCAGCAGGAGACGACAGCTGGAACAAGAGACCCAGTACTTC. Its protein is CASRRRQLEQETQYF.

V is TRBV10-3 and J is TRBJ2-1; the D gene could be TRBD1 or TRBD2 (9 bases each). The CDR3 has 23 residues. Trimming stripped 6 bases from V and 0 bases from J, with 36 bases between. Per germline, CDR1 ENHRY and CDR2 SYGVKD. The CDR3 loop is CAIRATGTGLSRTSVHSYNEQFF. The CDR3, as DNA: TGTGCCATCAGGGCAACCGGGACAGGGCTTTCCAGGACTAGCGTTCACTCCTACAATGAGCAGTTCTTC.

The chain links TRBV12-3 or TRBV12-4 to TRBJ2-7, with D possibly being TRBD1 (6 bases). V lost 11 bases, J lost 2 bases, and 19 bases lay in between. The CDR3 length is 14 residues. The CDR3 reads CAGNLAGTTYEQYF. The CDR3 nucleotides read TGTGCCGGTAATTTAGCCGGGACAACCTACGAGCAGTACTTC.

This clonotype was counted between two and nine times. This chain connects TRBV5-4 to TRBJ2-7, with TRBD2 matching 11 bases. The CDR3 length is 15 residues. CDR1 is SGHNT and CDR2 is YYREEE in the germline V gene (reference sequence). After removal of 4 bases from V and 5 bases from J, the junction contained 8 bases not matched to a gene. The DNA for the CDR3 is TGTGCCAGCAGCATGTCACTAGCGGGAGTAGACGAGCAGTACTTC. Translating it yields CASSMSLAGVDEQYF. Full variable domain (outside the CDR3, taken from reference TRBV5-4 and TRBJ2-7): ETGVTQSPTHLIKTRGQQVTLRCSSQSGHNTVSWYQQALGQGPQFIFQYYREEENGRGNFPPRFSGLQFPNYSSELNVNALELDDSALYLCASSMSLAGVDEQYFGPGTRLTVT.

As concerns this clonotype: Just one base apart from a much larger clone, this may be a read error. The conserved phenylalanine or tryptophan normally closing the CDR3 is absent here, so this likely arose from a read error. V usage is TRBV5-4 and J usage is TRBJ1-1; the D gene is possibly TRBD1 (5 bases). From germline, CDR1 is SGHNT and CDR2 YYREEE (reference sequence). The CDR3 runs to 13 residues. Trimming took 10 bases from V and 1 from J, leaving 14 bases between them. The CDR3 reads CARGMGGNTEAFL. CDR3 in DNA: TGTGCCCGGGGGATGGGGGGGAACACTGAAGCTTTCCTT.

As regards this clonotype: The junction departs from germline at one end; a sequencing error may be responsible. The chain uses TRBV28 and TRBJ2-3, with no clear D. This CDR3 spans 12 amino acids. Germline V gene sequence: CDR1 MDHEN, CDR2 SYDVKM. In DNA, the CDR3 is TGTGCCAGCACTGGCGAAACAGATAAGCAGTATTTT. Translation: CASTGETDKQYF.

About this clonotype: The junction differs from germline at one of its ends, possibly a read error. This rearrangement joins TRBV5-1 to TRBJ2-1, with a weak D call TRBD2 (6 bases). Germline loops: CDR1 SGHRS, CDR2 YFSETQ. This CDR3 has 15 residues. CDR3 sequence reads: CVSRAGTPSYNEQFF. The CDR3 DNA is TGTGTCAGCAGGGCCGGGACTCCCTCCTACAATGAGCAGTTCTTC. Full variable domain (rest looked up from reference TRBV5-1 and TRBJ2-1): KAGVTQTPRYLIKTRGQQVTLSCSPISGHRSVSWYQQTPGQGLQFLFEYFSETQRNKGNFPGRFSGRQFSNSRSEMNVSTLELGDSALYLCVSRAGTPSYNEQFFGPGTRLTVL.

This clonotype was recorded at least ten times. The CDR3 here is CASSPRLAVIYEQYF. The DNA of the CDR3 is TGTGCCAGCAGTCCCCGACTAGCGGTGATCTACGAGCAGTACTTC. The V and J genes are TRBV5-5 and TRBJ2-7; 9 bases line up with TRBD2. In germline, CDR1 is SGHKS, CDR2 YYEKEE (reference sequence). The CDR3 consists of 15 residues. V shed 5 bases and J 3 bases; nucleotides not matched to a gene: 9.